This TCR beta chain is from a study of regulatory T cells in long-lasting Graves disease. Study-wide context: Antithyroid drugs had been taken by newly diagnosed Graves' patients for under 3 months.

Time point defined: newly diagnosed GD, antithyroid drugs for less than 3 months. PBMC RNA served as the TCR library source. According to the study, TCR beta libraries were built with iRepertoire HTBI primers and CDR3-region Arm-PCR. Via MiXCR, TCRdb re-called the multiplex PCR reads, giving one row per CDR3 protein. The data hold 350,000 to 500,000 distinct CDR3 sequences, with roughly 15% observed a single time. This clonotype was seen many times. Its antigen is currently unknown. The germline gives CDR1 SGHRS, CDR2 YFSETQ. Trimming took off 3 bases at V and 0 bases at J, with 14 bases between the two ends. This CDR3 spans 16 amino acids. Overall study findings and caveats: TCR diversity was lower in persistent than newly diagnosed Graves' disease.

The same sample was also used in a study of T cells in Graves' hyperthyroidism and ophthalmopathy.

The chain employs TRBV5-1 and TRBJ2-3; D might be TRBD2 (7 bases). The sample was peripheral blood mononuclear cells (PBMCs), taken at new diagnosis, from a patient treated with antithyroid drugs. This receptor was obtained from a woman in her late teens or twenties with Graves disease. The CDR3 DNA is TGCGCCAGCAGCTCCACCCGGGGGGCAAGCACAGATACGCAGTATTTT. It encodes CASSSTRGASTDTQYF.